The 12 T cell receptor beta chains in this list originate from one sample, sequenced in a study of T-cell reconstitution after alpha-beta-depleted transplantation in children. Unique molecular identifiers tagged the TCRbeta library. TCRdb redid the calling of the PCR reads with MiXCR, one entry per CDR3 protein. The sample lists some 840,000 distinct CDR3 sequences; about 15% were seen once. Sequencing was performed on PBMCs, mostly from graft donor cells, taken 360 days after TCRalphabeta/CD19-depleted stem cell transplant. All receptors derive from a male patient between 5 and 17 years old who had a stem cell transplant for acute lymphoblastic leukemia, so the T cells may come from the graft donor.

At least ten counts were recorded for this clonotype. The chain joins TRBV11-1 to TRBJ2-3, with 14 bases that match TRBD2. CDR1 is SGHAT and CDR2 is FQDESV in the germline V gene (reference sequence). The CDR3 is made up of 15 amino acids. The V segment lost 8 bases and the J segment 5 bases; nucleotides outside the gene matches: 6. The DNA for the CDR3 is TGTGCCAGCTCGGGACTAGCGGGAGTGTTAGATACGCAGTATTTT. Its translation is CASSGLAGVLDTQYF.

This clonotype appeared many times. V is TRBV12-3 or TRBV12-4 and J is TRBJ1-2, with 9 bases lining up with TRBD1. J was trimmed by 12 bases and V by 5 bases; bases with no gene match: 4. This CDR3 has 11 amino acids. The CDR3 here is CASSLGQGHTF. CDR3 in DNA: TGTGCCAGCAGTCTGGGACAGGGACACACCTTC.

This clonotype has only a few counts. The genes are TRBV11-1 and TRBJ1-2; 9 bases line up with TRBD1. The V segment lost 5 bases and the J segment 8 bases; nucleotides outside the gene matches: 12. The CDR3 extends over 15 amino acids. The V gene's germline CDR1 is SGHAT and CDR2 FQDESV (reference sequence). The CDR3: CASSARTGATGGYTF. CDR3 nucleotide sequence: TGTGCCAGCAGCGCTCGGACAGGGGCCACGGGGGGCTACACCTTC.

This chain uses TRBV2 with TRBJ2-6; D remains ambiguous. This CDR3 has 18 amino acids. V lost 7 bases and J lost 4, with 23 bases in between. Looked up from germline, CDR1 is SNHLY and CDR2 is FYNNEI. DNA of the CDR3: TGTGCCAGCACCATGGGAACCTTCTCTCCATCCGGGGCCAACGTCCTGACTTTC. Translation: CASTMGTFSPSGANVLTF. The whole variable domain, remainder taken from reference TRBV2 and TRBJ2-6, is EPEVTQTPSHQVTQMGQEVILRCVPISNHLYFYWYRQILGQKVEFLVSFYNNEISEKSEIFDDQFSVERPDGSNFTLKIRSTKLEDSAMYFCASTMGTFSPSGANVLTFGAGSRLTVL.

This clonotype was counted between two and nine times. This chain links TRBV9 with TRBJ2-5, with 7 nucleotides matching TRBD1. From germline, CDR1 is SGDLS and CDR2 YYNGEE. The CDR3 totals 14 residues. Trimming removed 3 bases from V and 5 bases from J; junction bases left unmatched: 7. The CDR3 sequence is CASSGLTGTETQYF. CDR3 bases: TGTGCCAGCAGCGGATTGACAGGGACCGAGACCCAGTACTTC. Based on the CDR3 plus reference TRBV9 and TRBJ2-5, the full variable domain is DSGVTQTPKHLITATGQRVTLRCSPRSGDLSVYWYQQSLDQGLQFLIQYYNGEERAKGNILERFSAQQFPDLHSELNLSSLELGDSALYFCASSGLTGTETQYFGPGTRLLVL.

The J gene is TRBJ2-2, the V gene TRBV7-9, with D tentatively TRBD1 or TRBD2 (5 bases each). The V end was cut by 5 bases, the J end by 2 bases, with 18 bases between. CDR3 length: 17 amino acids. Germline CDR1 is SEHNR and CDR2 is FQNEAQ (reference sequence). Written as DNA, the CDR3 is TGTGCCAGCAGCATCGGGACGGAACGACTAAACACCGGGGAGCTGTTTTTT. Its translation is CASSIGTERLNTGELFF.

This clonotype has more than one count but fewer than ten. This chain joins TRBV20-1 and TRBJ2-1, with TRBD2 as a possible D gene (7 bases). The CDR3 runs to 18 residues. V lost 5 bases and J 0 bases, leaving 23 bases between the germline ends. From germline, CDR1 is DFQATT and CDR2 SNEGSKA (reference sequence). The CDR3 DNA reads TGCAGTGCTCGCCTACTACAGAGGGGGGGAAGCTCCTACAATGAGCAGTTCTTC. Its protein is CSARLLQRGGSSYNEQFF.

This clonotype appeared many times. The rearrangement joins TRBV12-3 or TRBV12-4 to TRBJ1-5, with 9 positions matching TRBD1. V trimming: 5 bases; J trimming: 3 bases; junction bases outside the gene matches: 5. This CDR3 spans 15 amino acids. The chain's CDR3 is CASSLTGGNNQPQHF. CDR3 DNA: TGTGCCAGCAGTCTAACAGGGGGCAACAATCAGCCCCAGCATTTT.

This clonotype has a count of ten or more. The chain couples TRBV12-3 or TRBV12-4 to TRBJ1-2, with D hard to call. V was clipped by 3 bases and J by 6 bases, with 11 bases between them. This CDR3 contains 13 residues. CDR3 DNA sequence: TGTGCCAGCAGTTTTTTGGGAGGGCATGGCTACACCTTC. It yields the protein CASSFLGGHGYTF.

The chain couples TRBV12-3 or TRBV12-4 to TRBJ2-1; 12 positions agree with TRBD2. This CDR3 comprises 19 residues. Trimming removed 1 base from V and 0 bases from J; junction bases left unmatched: 7. CDR3: CASSLELAGGAFSYNEQFF. DNA for the CDR3: TGTGCCAGCAGTTTAGAACTAGCGGGAGGTGCCTTCTCCTACAATGAGCAGTTCTTC.

There are a few counts of this clonotype. The chain combines TRBV28 with TRBJ2-6; no clear D. CDR1 is MDHEN, CDR2 SYDVKM, per germline. Trimming shortened V by 6 bases and J by 4 bases, and 10 bases separated the two germline ends. CDR3 length: 14 amino acids. The CDR3 spells CASSQPSGANVLTF. CDR3 sequence (DNA): TGTGCCAGCAGCCAACCTTCAGGGGCCAACGTCCTGACTTTC.

This clonotype was counted many times. The gene calls are TRBV12-3 or TRBV12-4 and TRBJ2-1; TRBD2 aligns across 11 bases. CDR3 size: 14 residues. Unmatched junction bases numbered 5, after V lost 6 bases and J lost 7 bases. CDR3: CASRTSGSRNEQFF. The CDR3 coding sequence is TGTGCCAGCAGAACTAGCGGGAGCAGGAATGAGCAGTTCTTC.